What follows is one TCR beta chain and its context. The antigen is not known. The CDR3 consists of 15 residues. With V trimmed by 4 bases and J by 6 bases, 11 bases remained unmatched. CDR1 is MGHRA and CDR2 is YSYEKL in the germline V gene. Repertoires were generated with immunoSEQ multiplex PCR, while TCRdb's copy carries only in-frame clones and drops some. The table has tens of thousands of clones, almost 97% seen once; the top ten hold around 1.7%. The record originates from a study of T cell clonotyping in hematopoietic cell transplantation. Study results and limitations: After transplant, recipient diversity fell while pathologically expanded clonotypes grew through day 180.

Sample time point: recipient sample about 28 days before transplant, after cytoreduction. The sequence was collected from a woman in her forties or fifties with acute myeloid leukemia. Some clones in this sample may be carry-over from other donors' samples. The chain joins TRBV4-1 to TRBJ1-2, with 7 bases matching TRBD1. The input for sequencing was peripheral blood mononuclear cells, taken before stem cell transplant. The CDR3, as DNA: TGCGCCAGCAGCCGCGACAGGGCCCCATCAAATGGCTACACCTTC. Protein product: CASSRDRAPSNGYTF.